This T cell receptor (beta chain) emerged from a study of OX40 agonist ivuxolimab in advanced cancers. Notes on the research overall: The costimulatory receptor OX40 (CD134) was targeted by ivuxolimab, a fully human IgG2 agonistic monoclonal antibody. Of the approximately 54 patients in dose escalation, some 19 had hepatocellular carcinoma, about 15 had melanoma, 9 had renal cell carcinoma and 9 had head and neck cancer. The paper covers the monotherapy dose-escalation part of the phase I ivuxolimab trial, which included N of about 50 patients. Intravenous ivuxolimab was administered to patients every 2 weeks at six dose levels: 0.01, 0.1, 0.3, 1.5, 3 and 10 mg/kg. Patients were allowed to have had prior anti-PD-1, anti-PD-L1 or anti-CTLA-4 therapy, and roughly 40% of the dose-escalation patients had previously received checkpoint inhibitors. The point of sequencing TCRbeta in the periphery was to test whether ivuxolimab changed TCR sequence diversity and drove clonal T-cell expansion. Partial responses were achieved by three dose-escalation patients, of whom one had hepatocellular carcinoma and two had cutaneous melanoma. The dose-escalation cohort was around 83% male with a mean age of roughly 60 years, ranging from roughly 23 to 80.

The investigation overall reported the following: In partial responders in the 0.1-3.0 mg/kg groups, normalized peripheral clonal expansion was found to be among the lowest, especially among CD8+ T cells. Which antigens the clonally expanded peripheral T cells were specific for was not determined. Low levels of normalized T-cell clonal expansion were also shown by some nonresponding patients. At doses from 0.1 to 3.0 mg/kg, clonal expansion was seen in both CD4+ and CD8+ blood T cells between baseline and week 6. After ivuxolimab, expanded clones were on average more numerous among CD8+ T cells than among CD4+ T cells.

Patients with autoimmune disease history or receiving systemic immunosuppression were excluded from the trial. Peripheral blood for TCR sequencing was collected from all dose cohorts at baseline, on cycle 4 day 1, and on cycle 7 day 1. Samples were obtained from an open-label, multicenter, first-in-human phase I dose-escalation trial of ivuxolimab. Adults with locally advanced or metastatic head and neck squamous cell, hepatocellular, melanoma or renal cell carcinoma were enrolled in the trial. CD4+ and CD8+ T cells were sorted separately from peripheral blood before TCR sequencing. According to the germline V gene (reference sequence), CDR1 reads SGHKS and CDR2 reads YYEKEE. The CDR3 runs 14 amino acids, cysteine and phenylalanine included. The CDR3 DNA has 42 bases and is translated from base 1. V drops 4 bases and J drops 6 bases, leaving 13 bases in between. Regarding this clone: This receptor's antigen is unknown. No qualities accompany the bases; no much larger clone lies one base away.

For sequencing of the TCRbeta CDR3 region, genomic DNA was extracted from the sorted cells. TCRbeta CDR3 regions were sequenced using the immunoSEQ Assay. What TCRdb holds here is the immuneACCESS table cut down to in-frame rearrangements. Part of the clones is not present; checked against another copy, under half of the missing clones reflect an unresolved V gene, and the others are unexplained. In all, the sample holds 55,000 to 65,000 clones, and approximately 90% of those were seen once. The biggest ten clones account for less than 0.45% of the sample. The chain is encoded by TRBV5-5 joined to TRBJ2-2; TRBD1 is a possible D gene, resting on 5 matching bases. This sequence originates from an adult with an advanced solid tumor such as melanoma, head and neck, liver or kidney cancer. The source was CD4+ or CD8+ T cells sorted from blood, collected in a trial of the OX40 agonist ivuxolimab. The bases read TGTGCCAGCAGCGGGGAAGGGGTGGCCGGGGAGCTGTTTTTT. It translates as CASSGEGVAGELFF.